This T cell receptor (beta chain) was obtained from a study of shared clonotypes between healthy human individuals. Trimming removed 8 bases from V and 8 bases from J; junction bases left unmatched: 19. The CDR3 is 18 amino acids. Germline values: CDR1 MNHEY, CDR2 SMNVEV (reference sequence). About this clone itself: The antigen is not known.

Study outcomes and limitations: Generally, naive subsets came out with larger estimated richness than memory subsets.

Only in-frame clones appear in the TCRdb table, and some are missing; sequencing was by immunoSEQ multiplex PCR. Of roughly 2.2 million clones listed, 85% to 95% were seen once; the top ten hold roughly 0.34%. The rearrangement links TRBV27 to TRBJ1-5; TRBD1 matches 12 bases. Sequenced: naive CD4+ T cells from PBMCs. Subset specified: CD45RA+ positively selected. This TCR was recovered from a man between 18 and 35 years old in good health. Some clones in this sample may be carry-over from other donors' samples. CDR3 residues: CASRQNQGGTGGLEPQHF. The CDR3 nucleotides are TGTGCCAGCCGCCAGAACCAGGGGGGGACAGGGGGCTTGGAGCCCCAGCATTTT.